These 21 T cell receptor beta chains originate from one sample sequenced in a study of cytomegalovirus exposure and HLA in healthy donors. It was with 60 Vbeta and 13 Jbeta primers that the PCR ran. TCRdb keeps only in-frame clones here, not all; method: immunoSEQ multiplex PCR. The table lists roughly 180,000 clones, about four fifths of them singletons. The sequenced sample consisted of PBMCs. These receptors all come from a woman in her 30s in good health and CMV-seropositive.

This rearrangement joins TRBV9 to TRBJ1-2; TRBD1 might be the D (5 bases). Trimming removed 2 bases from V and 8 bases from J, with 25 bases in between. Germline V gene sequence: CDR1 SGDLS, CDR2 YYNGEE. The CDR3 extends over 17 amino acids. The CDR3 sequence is CASSVAGDGSLPWGYTF. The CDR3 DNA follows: TGTGCCAGCAGCGTCGCGGGGGACGGGTCTCTCCCCTGGGGCTACACCTTC.

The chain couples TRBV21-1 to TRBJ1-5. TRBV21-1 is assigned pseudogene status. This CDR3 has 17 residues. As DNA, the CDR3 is TGTGCCAGCAGCACACCTGCGGGACGCTATTTTAATCAGCCCCAGCATTTT. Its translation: CASSTPAGRYFNQPQHF.

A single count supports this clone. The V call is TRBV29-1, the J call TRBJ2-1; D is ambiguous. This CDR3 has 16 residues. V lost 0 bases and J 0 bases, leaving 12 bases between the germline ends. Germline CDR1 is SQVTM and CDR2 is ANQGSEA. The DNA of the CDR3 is TGCAGCGTTGAAGACCGTCCTTGGAGCTCCTACAATGAGCAGTTCTTC. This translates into CSVEDRPWSSYNEQFF.

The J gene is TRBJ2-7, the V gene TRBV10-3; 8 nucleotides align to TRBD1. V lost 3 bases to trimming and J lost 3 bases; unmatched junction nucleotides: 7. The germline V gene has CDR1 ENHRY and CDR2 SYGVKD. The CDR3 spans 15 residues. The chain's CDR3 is CAISEETGAVYEQYF. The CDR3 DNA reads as TGTGCCATCAGTGAAGAGACAGGGGCTGTCTACGAGCAGTACTTC.

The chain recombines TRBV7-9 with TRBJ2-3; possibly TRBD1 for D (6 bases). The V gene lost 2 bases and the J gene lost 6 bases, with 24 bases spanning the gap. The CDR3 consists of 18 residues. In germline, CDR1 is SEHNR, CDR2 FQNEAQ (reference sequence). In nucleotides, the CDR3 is TGTGCCAGCAGCTTAAATGTAGGGGGACCTCCTAACTTGGATACGCAGTATTTT. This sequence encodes CASSLNVGGPPNLDTQYF.

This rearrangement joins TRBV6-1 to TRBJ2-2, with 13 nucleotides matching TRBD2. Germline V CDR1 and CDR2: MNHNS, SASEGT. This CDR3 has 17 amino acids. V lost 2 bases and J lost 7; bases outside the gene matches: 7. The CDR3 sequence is CASSEPRLAGGSGELFF. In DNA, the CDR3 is TGTGCCAGCAGTGAACCGAGACTAGCGGGAGGAAGCGGGGAGCTGTTTTTT.

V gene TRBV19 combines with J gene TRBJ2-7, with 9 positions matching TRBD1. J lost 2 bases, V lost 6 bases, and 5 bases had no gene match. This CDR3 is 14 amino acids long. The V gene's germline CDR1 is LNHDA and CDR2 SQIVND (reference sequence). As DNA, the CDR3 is TGTGCCAGTAGGACGACAGGGGGGACCTACGAGCAGTACTTC. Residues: CASRTTGGTYEQYF. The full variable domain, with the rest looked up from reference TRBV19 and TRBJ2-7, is DGGITQSPKYLFRKEGQNVTLSCEQNLNHDAMYWYRQDPGQGLRLIYYSQIVNDFQKGDIAEGYSVSREKKESFPLTVTSAQKNPTAFYLCASRTTGGTYEQYFGPGTRLTVT.

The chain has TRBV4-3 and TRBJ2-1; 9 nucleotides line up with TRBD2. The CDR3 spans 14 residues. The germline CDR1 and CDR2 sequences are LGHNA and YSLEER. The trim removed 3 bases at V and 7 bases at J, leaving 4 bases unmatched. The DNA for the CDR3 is TGCGCCAGCAGCCAGGGGACTAGCCATAATGAGCAGTTCTTC. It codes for CASSQGTSHNEQFF.

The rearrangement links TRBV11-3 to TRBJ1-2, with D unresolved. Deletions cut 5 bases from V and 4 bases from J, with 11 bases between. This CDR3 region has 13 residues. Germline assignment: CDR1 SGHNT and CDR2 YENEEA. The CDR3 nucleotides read TGTGCCAGCAGCGCAGGCCCGAGCTATGGCTACACCTTC. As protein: CASSAGPSYGYTF.

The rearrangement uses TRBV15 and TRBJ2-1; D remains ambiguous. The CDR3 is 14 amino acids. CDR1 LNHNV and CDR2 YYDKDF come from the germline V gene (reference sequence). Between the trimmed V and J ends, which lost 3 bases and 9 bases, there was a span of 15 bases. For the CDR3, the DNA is TGTGCCACCAGCAGGTCCCGTGGGCCCGTTGAGCAGTTCTTC. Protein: CATSRSRGPVEQFF. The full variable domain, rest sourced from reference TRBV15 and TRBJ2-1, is DAMVIQNPRYQVTQFGKPVTLSCSQTLNHNVMYWYQQKSSQAPKLLFHYYDKDFNNEADTPDNFQSRRPNTSFCFLDIRSPGLGDTAMYLCATSRSRGPVEQFFGPGTRLTVL.

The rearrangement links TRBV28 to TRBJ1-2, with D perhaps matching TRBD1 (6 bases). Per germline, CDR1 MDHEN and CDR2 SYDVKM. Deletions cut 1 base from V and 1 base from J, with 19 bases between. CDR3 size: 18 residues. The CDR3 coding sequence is TGTGCCAGCAGTTTATTGGGGACATCGTCCCCACTTAACTATGGCTACACCTTC. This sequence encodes CASSLLGTSSPLNYGYTF.

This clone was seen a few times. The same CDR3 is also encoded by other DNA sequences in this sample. The CDR3 loop is CASSLGKTGASQPQHF. Here the CDR3 DNA reads TGTGCCAGCAGTTTAGGGAAGACAGGGGCCAGCCAGCCCCAGCATTTT. The rearrangement links TRBV28 to TRBJ1-5; 8 bases agree with TRBD1. J gave up 7 bases and V 2 bases, and 10 bases lay outside the gene matches. The CDR3 sequence is 16 residues long. CDR1 is MDHEN, CDR2 SYDVKM, per germline.

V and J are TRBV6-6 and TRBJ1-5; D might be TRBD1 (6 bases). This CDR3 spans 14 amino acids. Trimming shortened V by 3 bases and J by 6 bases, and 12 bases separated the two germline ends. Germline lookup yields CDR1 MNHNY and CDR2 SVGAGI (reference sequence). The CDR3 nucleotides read TGTGCCAGCAGTTATGCAGGGGCGACTCAGCCCCAGCATTTT. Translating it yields CASSYAGATQPQHF.

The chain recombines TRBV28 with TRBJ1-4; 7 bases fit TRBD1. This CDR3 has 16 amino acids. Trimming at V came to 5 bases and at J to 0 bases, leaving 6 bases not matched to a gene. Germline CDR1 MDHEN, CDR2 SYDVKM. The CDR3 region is CASSQGQIATNEKLFF. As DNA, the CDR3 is TGTGCCAGCAGTCAGGGACAGATTGCAACTAATGAAAAACTGTTTTTT. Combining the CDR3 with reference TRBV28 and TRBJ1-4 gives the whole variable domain DVKVTQSSRYLVKRTGEKVFLECVQDMDHENMFWYRQDPGLGLRLIYFSYDVKMKEKGDIPEGYSVSREKKERFSLILESASTNQTSMYLCASSQGQIATNEKLFFGSGTQLSVL.

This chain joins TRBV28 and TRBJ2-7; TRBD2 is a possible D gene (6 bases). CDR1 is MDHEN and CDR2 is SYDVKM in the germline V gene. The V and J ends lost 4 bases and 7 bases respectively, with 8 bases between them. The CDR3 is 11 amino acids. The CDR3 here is CASSSRGEQYF. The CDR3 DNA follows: TGTGCCAGCAGTTCCCGGGGGGAGCAGTACTTC. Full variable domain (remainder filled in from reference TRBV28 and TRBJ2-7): DVKVTQSSRYLVKRTGEKVFLECVQDMDHENMFWYRQDPGLGLRLIYFSYDVKMKEKGDIPEGYSVSREKKERFSLILESASTNQTSMYLCASSSRGEQYFGPGTRLTVT.

The CDR3 here is CAASGRADEQFF. As DNA, the CDR3 is TGTGCCGCTAGCGGGAGGGCCGATGAGCAGTTCTTC. The genes are TRBV27 and TRBJ2-1, with 12 bases matching TRBD2. The CDR3 is made up of 12 amino acids. V lost 11 bases, J lost 8 bases, and 4 bases stayed unmatched. Germline CDR1 reads MNHEY; CDR2 reads SMNVEV (reference sequence).

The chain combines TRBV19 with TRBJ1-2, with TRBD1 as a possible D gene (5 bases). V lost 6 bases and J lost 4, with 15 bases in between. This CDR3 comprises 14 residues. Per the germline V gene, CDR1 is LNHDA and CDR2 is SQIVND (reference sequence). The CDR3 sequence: CASRGEGAGYGYTF. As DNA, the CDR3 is TGTGCCAGTAGAGGGGAGGGCGCCGGCTATGGCTACACCTTC.

The CDR3 DNA sequence: TGCGCCAGCAGCCCCACTGTTGGCAGGGCGAGGAACGAGCAGTACTTC. This sequence encodes CASSPTVGRARNEQYF. V gene TRBV4-3 combines with J gene TRBJ2-7, with D perhaps TRBD1 (5 bases). Germline V gene sequence: CDR1 LGHNA, CDR2 YSLEER. The CDR3 has 16 amino acids. Deletions cut 4 bases from V and 5 bases from J, with 21 bases between.

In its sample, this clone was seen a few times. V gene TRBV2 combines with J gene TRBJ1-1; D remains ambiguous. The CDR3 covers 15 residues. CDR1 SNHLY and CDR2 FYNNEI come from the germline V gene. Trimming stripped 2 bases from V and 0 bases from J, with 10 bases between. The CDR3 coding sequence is TGTGCCAGCAGTGAACCCGAGCTCATGAACACTGAAGCTTTCTTT. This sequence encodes CASSEPELMNTEAFF. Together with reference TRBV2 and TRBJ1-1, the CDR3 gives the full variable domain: EPEVTQTPSHQVTQMGQEVILRCVPISNHLYFYWYRQILGQKVEFLVSFYNNEISEKSEIFDDQFSVERPDGSNFTLKIRSTKLEDSAMYFCASSEPELMNTEAFFGQGTRLTVV.

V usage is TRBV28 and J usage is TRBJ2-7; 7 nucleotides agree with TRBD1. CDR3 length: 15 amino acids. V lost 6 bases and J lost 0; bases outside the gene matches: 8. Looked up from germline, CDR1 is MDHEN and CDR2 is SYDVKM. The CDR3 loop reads CASSTQDRYSYEQYF. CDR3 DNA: TGTGCCAGCAGCACTCAGGACAGGTACTCCTACGAGCAGTACTTC.

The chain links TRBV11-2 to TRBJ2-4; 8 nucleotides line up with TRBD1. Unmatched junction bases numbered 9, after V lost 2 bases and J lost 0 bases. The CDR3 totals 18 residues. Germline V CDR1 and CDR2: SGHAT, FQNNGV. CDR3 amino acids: CASSLRPGQVIAKNIQYF. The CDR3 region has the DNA TGTGCCAGCAGCTTACGTCCGGGACAGGTTATAGCCAAAAACATTCAGTACTTC.